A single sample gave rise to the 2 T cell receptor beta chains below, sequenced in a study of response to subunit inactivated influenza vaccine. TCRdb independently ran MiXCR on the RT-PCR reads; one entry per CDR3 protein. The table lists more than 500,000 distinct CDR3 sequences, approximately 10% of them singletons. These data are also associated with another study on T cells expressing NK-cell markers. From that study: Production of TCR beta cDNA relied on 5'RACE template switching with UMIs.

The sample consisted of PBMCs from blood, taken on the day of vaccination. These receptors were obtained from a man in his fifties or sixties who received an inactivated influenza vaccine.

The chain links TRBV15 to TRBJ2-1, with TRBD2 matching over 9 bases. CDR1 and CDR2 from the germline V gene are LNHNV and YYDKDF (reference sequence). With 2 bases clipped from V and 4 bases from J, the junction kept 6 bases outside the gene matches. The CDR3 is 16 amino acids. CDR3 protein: CATSRKRTSVYNEQFF. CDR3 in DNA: TGTGCCACCAGCAGAAAAAGGACTAGCGTGTACAATGAGCAGTTCTTC.

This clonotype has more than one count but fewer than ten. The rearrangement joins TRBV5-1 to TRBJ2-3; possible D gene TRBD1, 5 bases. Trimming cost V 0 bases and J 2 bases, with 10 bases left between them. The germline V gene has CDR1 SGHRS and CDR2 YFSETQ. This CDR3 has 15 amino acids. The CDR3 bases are TGCGCCAGCAGCTTGGAGGACAAGAACACAGATACGCAGTATTTT. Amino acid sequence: CASSLEDKNTDTQYF.